The T cell receptor (beta chain) described here comes from a study of control samples from healthy donors and cancer patients. The germline gives CDR1 MNHNS, CDR2 SASEGT. The CDR3 contains 15 residues. Trimming took 2 bases from V and 2 from J, leaving 11 bases between them. Generated by immunoSEQ multiplex PCR, the TCRdb table keeps only in-frame clones and is missing some. The repertoire holds about 70,000 clones, with around 93% as singletons. The sequence was collected from a woman in her thirties in good health. The chain has TRBV6-1 and TRBJ2-3; D is perhaps TRBD1 (6 bases). Specimen: blood. The CDR3: CASSEIGTTTDTQYF. The CDR3 nucleotides are TGTGCCAGCAGTGAAATCGGGACAACCACAGATACGCAGTATTTT.